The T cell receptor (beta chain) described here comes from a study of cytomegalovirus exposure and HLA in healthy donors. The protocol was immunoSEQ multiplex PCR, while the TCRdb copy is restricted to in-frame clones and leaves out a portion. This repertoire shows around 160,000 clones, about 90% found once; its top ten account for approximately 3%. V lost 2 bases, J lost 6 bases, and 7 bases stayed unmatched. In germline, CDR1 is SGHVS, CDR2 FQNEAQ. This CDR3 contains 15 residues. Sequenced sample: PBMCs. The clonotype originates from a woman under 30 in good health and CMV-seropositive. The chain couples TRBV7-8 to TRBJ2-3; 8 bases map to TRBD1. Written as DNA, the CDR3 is TGTGCCAGCAGCTTACGACAGGGGATGAGCGATACGCAGTATTTT. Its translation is CASSLRQGMSDTQYF.